The 21 T cell receptor beta chains below all came from one sample that was sequenced in a study of T cell changes during pregnancy in multiple sclerosis. Profiling relied on immunoSEQ multiplex PCR, and the TCRdb table lists in-frame clones only, not all of them. The table has 40,000 to 45,000 clones, roughly 89% seen once; the top ten hold around 1.2%. The material was CD4+ T cells from peripheral blood mononuclear cells, obtained in the first trimester of pregnancy. These receptors were taken from a female donor with multiple sclerosis, enrolled in a pregnancy study.

The rearrangement links TRBV5-1 to TRBJ1-1; D might be TRBD1 (6 bases). Germline V CDR1 and CDR2: SGHRS, YFSETQ. Trimming cost V 0 bases and J 0 bases, with 12 bases left between them. CDR3 size: 16 residues. This chain's CDR3 is CASSLEPRGMNTEAFF. The CDR3 bases are TGCGCCAGCAGCTTGGAACCCAGGGGCATGAACACTGAAGCTTTCTTT.

V gene TRBV30 combines with J gene TRBJ1-3, with D perhaps TRBD1 (6 bases). V gave up 0 bases and J gave up 2 bases, with 11 bases separating them. The CDR3 is 15 residues long. Germline V lookup: CDR1 GTSNPN, CDR2 SVGIG (reference sequence). CDR3 sequence (DNA): TGTGCCTGGAGTGTACGGCAGGGGACTGGAAACACCATATATTTT. Residues: CAWSVRQGTGNTIYF. The variable domain in full, completed from reference TRBV30 and TRBJ1-3, reads SQTIHQWPATLVQPVGSPLSLECTVEGTSNPNLYWYRQAAGRGLQLLFYSVGIGQISSEVPQNLSASRPQDRQFILSSKKLLLSDSGFYLCAWSVRQGTGNTIYFGEGSWLTVV.

The chain recombines TRBV5-1 with TRBJ2-5; 9 positions agree with TRBD2. CDR1 is SGHRS, CDR2 YFSETQ, per germline. The length of the CDR3 is 13 residues. V was clipped by 1 base and J by 8 bases; unmatched bases: 3. This CDR3 reads CASSLPSGETQYF. For the CDR3, the DNA is TGCGCCAGCAGCTTGCCTAGCGGGGAAACCCAGTACTTC.

This clone was seen only once. The J gene is TRBJ2-1, the V gene TRBV5-1, with TRBD2 matching 8 bases. The germline V gene has CDR1 SGHRS and CDR2 YFSETQ. The CDR3 contains 16 residues. The junction had 9 bases not matched to a gene; V was cut back by 1 base and J by 6 bases. The CDR3 loop reads CASSLNTAGGFNEQFF. CDR3 nucleotide sequence: TGCGCCAGCAGCTTGAACACCGCGGGAGGTTTCAATGAGCAGTTCTTC.

The chain links TRBV5-1 to TRBJ1-4; 8 bases map to TRBD1. Germline lookup yields CDR1 SGHRS and CDR2 YFSETQ. After removal of 4 bases from V and 6 bases from J, the junction contained 14 bases not matched to a gene. This CDR3 comprises 17 residues. The CDR3 sequence: CASSRAGQEPLDEKLFF. The CDR3 DNA sequence: TGCGCCAGCAGCCGGGCGGGACAGGAACCTCTTGATGAAAAACTGTTTTTT.

V and J are TRBV6-5 and TRBJ2-1; 13 positions agree with TRBD2. The germline CDR1 and CDR2 sequences are MNHEY and SVGAGI. The CDR3 runs 15 residues. Trimming took 4 bases from V and 8 from J; bases not matched to a gene: 5. The CDR3 DNA reads TGTGCCAGCAGTTCGGGACTAGCGGGAATCGATGAGCAGTTCTTC. Amino acids: CASSSGLAGIDEQFF.

The gene calls are TRBV30 and TRBJ2-1; 10 bases are a match to TRBD2. This CDR3 is 14 amino acids long. In germline, CDR1 is GTSNPN, CDR2 SVGIG (reference sequence). The V gene end was trimmed by 4 bases and the J gene end by 3 bases; junction bases not matched to a gene: 3. The CDR3 DNA is TGTGCCTGGACAGCGGGGGGGTACTACAATGAGCAGTTCTTC. Translating it yields CAWTAGGYYNEQFF.

The chain uses TRBV4-1 and TRBJ2-5, with TRBD2 matching over 7 bases. Trimming at V came to 0 bases and at J to 0 bases, leaving 10 bases not matched to a gene. Germline V gene lookup returns CDR1 MGHRA and CDR2 YSYEKL. This CDR3 spans 18 amino acids. The CDR3 loop is CASSQDSAGAGYQETQYF. CDR3 sequence (DNA): TGCGCCAGCAGCCAAGATTCCGCGGGAGCGGGGTACCAAGAGACCCAGTACTTC.

The genes are TRBV7-8 and TRBJ2-7, with TRBD1 identical over 12 bases. Germline values: CDR1 SGHVS, CDR2 FQNEAQ. The V gene end was trimmed by 4 bases and the J gene end by 7 bases; junction bases not matched to a gene: 8. The CDR3 length is 15 residues. The CDR3 DNA is TGTGCCAGCAGCTCCCTGGGACAGGGGGCCACAGAGCAGTACTTC. Protein product: CASSSLGQGATEQYF.

CDR3 coding DNA: TGTGCCAGCAGCTATCAGGGACTAGCCGACGAGCAGTACTTC. Translation: CASSYQGLADEQYF. This chain connects TRBV11-2 to TRBJ2-7, with 9 bases identical to TRBD2. The V and J ends lost 4 bases and 5 bases, in that order; junction bases with no gene match: 6. Germline V CDR1 and CDR2: SGHAT, FQNNGV. This CDR3 spans 14 amino acids.

V is TRBV4-3 and J is TRBJ1-1, with no clear D. The CDR3 length is 15 residues. Trimming took 3 bases from V and 2 from J, leaving 13 bases between them. Germline CDR1 is LGHNA and CDR2 is YSLEER. The CDR3 loop is CASSHGVGVNTEAFF. CDR3 DNA sequence: TGCGCCAGCAGCCATGGGGTCGGGGTAAACACTGAAGCTTTCTTT.

Regarding this clone: The sample contains more than one DNA sequence encoding this CDR3. This rearrangement joins TRBV11-2 to TRBJ2-3; D remains ambiguous. The germline V gene has CDR1 SGHAT and CDR2 FQNNGV. Trimming pared 5 bases from V and 4 bases from J, leaving 7 bases between. This CDR3 has 12 amino acids. CDR3 loop: CASSREADTQYF. DNA of the CDR3: TGTGCCAGCAGCCGCGAAGCAGATACGCAGTATTTT. The whole variable domain, remainder taken from reference TRBV11-2 and TRBJ2-3, is EAGVAQSPRYKIIEKRQSVAFWCNPISGHATLYWYQQILGQGPKLLIQFQNNGVVDDSQLPKDRFSAERLKGVDSTLKIQPAKLEDSAVYLCASSREADTQYFGPGTRLTVL.

V is TRBV6-5 and J is TRBJ2-7; 8 nucleotides agree with TRBD1. Trimming at V came to 0 bases and at J to 6 bases, leaving 4 bases not matched to a gene. In germline, CDR1 is MNHEY, CDR2 SVGAGI. CDR3 size: 14 residues. CDR3 sequence reads: CASSYSNRGAEQYF. For the CDR3, the DNA is TGTGCCAGCAGTTACTCGAACAGGGGGGCCGAGCAGTACTTC.

The chain links TRBV2 to TRBJ1-1; D is perhaps TRBD1 (6 bases). Trimming removed 4 bases at V and 5 bases at J, with 17 bases between. The CDR3 length is 15 residues. Germline V gene sequence: CDR1 SNHLY, CDR2 FYNNEI. The CDR3 DNA is TGTGCCAGCAGTGTAGGTTTACAGGGTCGGACTGAAGCTTTCTTT. Its translation: CASSVGLQGRTEAFF.

The chain carries TRBV28 and TRBJ1-2, with 9 positions matching TRBD1. Germline CDR1 reads MDHEN; CDR2 reads SYDVKM. The CDR3 contains 16 residues. The V gene end was trimmed by 5 bases and the J gene end by 4 bases; junction bases not matched to a gene: 11. The DNA for the CDR3 is TGTGCCAGCAGTCCGTCGGGACAGGGTGTACTCTATGGCTACACCTTC. Encoded protein: CASSPSGQGVLYGYTF.

The CDR3 coding sequence is TGTGCCAGTAGTATTGGGACTAGCGGTTACAATGAGCAGTTCTTC. It yields the protein CASSIGTSGYNEQFF. This chain links TRBV19 with TRBJ2-1; 11 bases agree with TRBD2. CDR1 and CDR2 (germline): LNHDA, SQIVND (reference sequence). The CDR3 is 15 amino acids. V was pared by 3 bases and J by 4 bases, with 2 bases of the junction left unmatched.

The J gene is TRBJ1-6, the V gene TRBV25-1, with a possible D match to TRBD1 (5 bases). This CDR3 region has 16 residues. The V and J ends lost 3 bases and 3 bases respectively, with 12 bases between them. Germline values: CDR1 MGHDK, CDR2 SYGVNS. The CDR3 sequence: CASSDGGISYNSPLHF. The CDR3 DNA sequence: TGTGCCAGCAGTGATGGGGGGATCAGCTATAATTCACCCCTCCACTTT.

The gene calls are TRBV6-6 and TRBJ2-1, with 7 nucleotides matching TRBD2. Trimming cost V 5 bases and J 7 bases; bases outside gene matches: 8. The germline gives CDR1 MNHNY, CDR2 SVGAGI (reference sequence). This CDR3 is 14 amino acids long. In nucleotides, the CDR3 is TGTGCCAGCAGTGACAGCGGGGTAGTAAATGAGCAGTTCTTC. Its protein is CASSDSGVVNEQFF.

On this clone itself: Distinct nucleotide sequences in the sample also encode this CDR3. The rearrangement links TRBV5-1 to TRBJ2-5; 8 nucleotides match TRBD1. Per germline, CDR1 SGHRS and CDR2 YFSETQ. J gave up 4 bases and V 4 bases, and 3 bases lay outside the gene matches. The CDR3 is made up of 13 amino acids. The CDR3 reads CASSPGQGETQYF. CDR3 nucleotides: TGCGCCAGCAGCCCTGGACAGGGAGAGACCCAGTACTTC.

The chain couples TRBV6-5 to TRBJ1-2, with D uncertain. CDR3 length: 13 residues. The germline V gene encodes CDR1 MNHEY and CDR2 SVGAGI. Deletions cut 6 bases from V and 2 bases from J, with 10 bases between. The CDR3 DNA is TGTGCCAGCAGGGAACAGCCAAACTATGGCTACACCTTC. Its protein is CASREQPNYGYTF.

This chain connects TRBV7-9 to TRBJ2-2; D is perhaps TRBD2 (5 bases). Between the trimmed V and J ends, which lost 4 bases and 1 base, there was a span of 13 bases. CDR1 and CDR2 from the germline V gene are SEHNR and FQNEAQ (reference sequence). The CDR3 covers 16 residues. The CDR3 here is CASSSGVAMNTGELFF. The CDR3 DNA reads TGTGCCAGCAGCTCCGGGGTAGCGATGAACACCGGGGAGCTGTTTTTT.